These T cell receptor beta chains were read from a single sample in a study of response to subunit inactivated influenza vaccine. In TCRdb, the RT-PCR reads were re-called with MiXCR into one record per CDR3 protein. This table has a few hundred thousand distinct CDR3 sequences, 10% to 11% appearing once. The source material was PBMCs from blood, sampled more than 35 days after vaccination. These receptors were collected from a man in his fifties who received an inactivated influenza vaccine. The CDR3 runs from the conserved cysteine through the conserved F or W. The order of the fields is CDR3 DNA, CDR3 protein, clone size, J gene, D gene, V gene. D genes are given only for firm matches. Size tells how often a clone was seen (once, few, many) or the class of an expanded clone, and some rows leave it out.

TGTGCCAGCACCCCGAGATGGGACTATACTACCAGACGCACCGGGGAGCTGTTTTTT	CASTPRWDYTTRRTGELFF	.	TRBJ2-2	TRBD2	TRBV11-1
TGTGCCAGCAGTGGAGACAGATCTGCAACTAATGAAAAACTGTTTTTT	CASSGDRSATNEKLFF	.	TRBJ1-4	.	TRBV25-1
TGTGCCAGCAGCCCAGAAGTCCCGGAGCAGTTCTTC	CASSPEVPEQFF	few	TRBJ2-1	.	TRBV7-9
TGTGCCAGCAGGGGACCAGCCCCGCTCTCTGGGGCCAACGTCCTGACTTTC	CASRGPAPLSGANVLTF	many	TRBJ2-6	.	TRBV6-1
TGCAGTGCCCTTGGACTAGCGGGAGGTAACTACGAGCAGTACTTC	CSALGLAGGNYEQYF	.	TRBJ2-7	TRBD2	TRBV20-1
TGTGCCAGCAGCCCCCTAGCGGGAAGCCCTTTCGAGCAGTACTTC	CASSPLAGSPFEQYF	few	TRBJ2-7	TRBD2	TRBV3-1
TGTGCCAGCAGCTTCCGGCCGCGTGCGGACCGTCACAATGAGCAGTTCTTC	CASSFRPRADRHNEQFF	.	TRBJ2-1	.	TRBV7-9
TGTGCCAGCACCACTGGGACAGCGTTTACTCAGCCCCAGCATTTT	CASTTGTAFTQPQHF	many	TRBJ1-5	TRBD1	TRBV12-3/TRBV12-4
TGTGCCATCAGTGAGTCTGTTACGGCGGGAATTCGCACCGGGGAGCTGTTTTTT	CAISESVTAGIRTGELFF	.	TRBJ2-2	.	TRBV10-3
TGTGCCAGCCAAACAGCCTCCTCTGGAAACACCATATATTTT	CASQTASSGNTIYF	few	TRBJ1-3	.	TRBV28
TGTGCCACCAGCAGAGATCCCGACCCGAATGAGCAGTTCTTC	CATSRDPDPNEQFF	.	TRBJ2-1	.	TRBV15
TGTGCCACCAGCAGAGGTGGGAGCTCCTACAATGAGCAGTTCTTC	CATSRGGSSYNEQFF	many	TRBJ2-1	.	TRBV15
TGTGCCAGCAGCGTATCTTCCGACAGCTCCTACAATGAGCAGTTCTTC	CASSVSSDSSYNEQFF	many	TRBJ2-1	.	TRBV9
TGTGCCAGCTCATTGCGGACTAGCGGGATTGGCGGGGAGCTGTTTTTT	CASSLRTSGIGGELFF	.	TRBJ2-2	TRBD2	TRBV18
TGTGCCAGCAGCCAAGATGGGTCAGTAGTTGAAGCTTTCTTT	CASSQDGSVVEAFF	many	TRBJ1-1	.	TRBV3-1
TGCAGTGCTAGAGATAAGCCGGGACAGGGGTATGGCTACACCTTC	CSARDKPGQGYGYTF	few	TRBJ1-2	TRBD1	TRBV20-1
TGCAGTGCTAGTTCTCCAGGGACAGCAGAAGCTTTCTTT	CSASSPGTAEAFF	.	TRBJ1-1	TRBD1	TRBV20-1
TGTGCCAGCAGCTTAAAGTGGGTTATGGAGACCCAGTACTTC	CASSLKWVMETQYF	many	TRBJ2-5	.	TRBV7-8
TGTGCCAGCAGCTTAGCGGCGACCACAACTAATGAAAAACTGTTTTTT	CASSLAATTTNEKLFF	.	TRBJ1-4	.	TRBV7-2
TGTGCCAGCAGTTCCGAGGGGGCGGCTGGCTACACCTTC	CASSSEGAAGYTF	.	TRBJ1-2	TRBD1	TRBV6-6
TGTGCCAGCAGTGAATTCGGCGGTTGGGAGCGGGGGTACCAAGAGACCCAGTACTTC	CASSEFGGWERGYQETQYF	few	TRBJ2-5	TRBD2	TRBV25-1
TGTGCCAGCAGCTTAGTGACAGGGGGCTCCACCGGGGAGCTGTTTTTT	CASSLVTGGSTGELFF	many	TRBJ2-2	TRBD1	TRBV11-3
TGCGCCAGCAGCTTAGATGGGCAGGGGGTCTACGAGCAGTACTTC	CASSLDGQGVYEQYF	few	TRBJ2-7	TRBD1	TRBV5-1
TGCAGTGCTAGTGGGACTAGCGGGAGGGCCGAAAACATTCAGTACTTC	CSASGTSGRAENIQYF	many	TRBJ2-4	TRBD2	TRBV20-1
TGTGCCAGCAGCCTAGTGGACAGGGCTCAGGATACGCAGTATTTT	CASSLVDRAQDTQYF	.	TRBJ2-3	TRBD1	TRBV12-3/TRBV12-4